These 29 T cell receptor beta chains came from one sample sequenced in a study of blood T cell repertoires in COVID-19. Profiling relied on immunoSEQ multiplex PCR, and the TCRdb table lists in-frame clones only, not all of them. There are around 140,000 clones in the sample; roughly 82% occur only once, and about 9.4% lies in the top ten. The sequenced material came from peripheral blood. Receptor source: a man between 60 and 75 years old with active or convalescent COVID-19.

The chain has TRBV28 and TRBJ1-5, with D possibly TRBD1 on 5 matching bases. The V gene's germline CDR1 is MDHEN and CDR2 SYDVKM. V was shortened by 5 bases and J by 3 bases, with 11 bases between the two germline ends. The length of the CDR3 is 14 residues. Here the CDR3 reads CASSPPTVNQPQHF. The CDR3 nucleotides are TGTGCCAGCAGTCCGCCGACAGTCAATCAGCCCCAGCATTTT. The full variable domain, in which reference TRBV28 and TRBJ1-5 provide the parts outside the CDR3, is DVKVTQSSRYLVKRTGEKVFLECVQDMDHENMFWYRQDPGLGLRLIYFSYDVKMKEKGDIPEGYSVSREKKERFSLILESASTNQTSMYLCASSPPTVNQPQHFGDGTRLSIL.

The table lists this clone with a few counts. This chain links TRBV4-3 with TRBJ2-5, with 8 bases fitting TRBD1. The CDR3 extends over 16 amino acids. In germline, CDR1 is LGHNA, CDR2 YSLEER. V shed 1 base and J 1 base; nucleotides not matched to a gene: 5. The CDR3 is CASSQGAGGIQETQYF. CDR3 nucleotide sequence: TGCGCCAGCAGCCAAGGGGCAGGGGGCATCCAAGAGACCCAGTACTTC.

This sequence joins TRBV19 and TRBJ1-2; tentative D call: TRBD1 (5 bases). The CDR3 is 13 amino acids. Trimming took off 3 bases at V and 5 bases at J, with 10 bases between the two ends. Germline CDR1 and CDR2: LNHDA and SQIVND (reference sequence). As DNA, the CDR3 is TGTGCCAGTAGTATGCTTCAGGGTTATGGCTACACCTTC. Protein sequence: CASSMLQGYGYTF.

This clone was found once. The CDR3 sequence is CATAPGGSQETQYF. CDR3 nucleotides: TGTGCCACCGCCCCGGGAGGGAGTCAAGAGACCCAGTACTTC. This sequence joins TRBV24-1 and TRBJ2-5; TRBD2 matches 8 bases. The CDR3 runs 14 residues. V lost 9 bases to trimming and J lost 2 bases; unmatched junction nucleotides: 7. Germline loops: CDR1 KGHDR, CDR2 SFDVKD.

This chain joins TRBV7-8 and TRBJ1-1; D gene unclear. This CDR3 comprises 14 residues. CDR1 is SGHVS, CDR2 FQNEAQ, per germline. V lost 1 base and J 1 base, leaving 7 bases between the germline ends. CDR3: CASSLDNRNTEAFF. The CDR3 bases are TGTGCCAGCAGCTTAGATAACAGGAACACTGAAGCTTTCTTT.

The genes are TRBV6-5 and TRBJ1-6; TRBD1 aligns across 7 bases. The germline CDR1 and CDR2 sequences are MNHEY and SVGAGI. Losses at the gene ends were 6 bases for V and 9 bases for J; bases not matched to a gene: 8. The CDR3 extends over 14 amino acids. CDR3: CASSFDRVSSPLHF. The CDR3 DNA is TGTGCCAGCAGCTTCGACAGGGTGAGTTCACCCCTCCACTTT.

This rearrangement joins TRBV7-2 to TRBJ1-2; maybe TRBD1 (5 bases). CDR3 length equals 14 residues. Germline lookup yields CDR1 SGHTA and CDR2 FQGNSA. Trimming removed 5 bases at V and 2 bases at J, with 12 bases between. CDR3 nucleotide sequence: TGTGCCAGCAGCACCCCTGACAGAAACTATGGCTACACCTTC. It is translated as CASSTPDRNYGYTF.

J is TRBJ2-3 and V is TRBV5-1, with TRBD2 identical over 7 bases. Per the germline V gene, CDR1 is SGHRS and CDR2 is YFSETQ. The CDR3 contains 15 residues. The V gene end was trimmed by 1 base and the J gene end by 2 bases; junction bases not matched to a gene: 4. CDR3 region: CASSLTSALTDTQYF. The CDR3 coding sequence is TGCGCCAGCAGCTTGACTAGCGCCCTCACAGATACGCAGTATTTT.

The chain recombines TRBV2 with TRBJ2-1; 7 bases are shared with TRBD1. The ends lost 8 bases at V and 1 base at J; junction bases unmatched: 8. The CDR3 sequence is 15 residues long. Looked up from germline, CDR1 is SNHLY and CDR2 is FYNNEI. CDR3 in amino acids: CASGESGGSYNEQFF. As DNA, the CDR3 is TGTGCCAGCGGGGAATCAGGGGGTTCCTACAATGAGCAGTTCTTC.

This clone was seen once. This chain connects TRBV5-4 to TRBJ2-7, with D possibly matching TRBD2 (6 bases). Germline-derived CDR1 and CDR2 are SGHNT and YYREEE (reference sequence). V was pared by 4 bases and J by 5 bases, with 19 bases between. The CDR3 is 15 residues long. This CDR3 is CASSPMTSGDDEQYF. CDR3 coding DNA: TGTGCCAGCAGCCCCATGACTAGTGGGGACGACGAGCAGTACTTC.

This clone was seen once. The chain is built from TRBV27 and TRBJ2-1, with 7 bases identical to TRBD2. The V gene's germline CDR1 is MNHEY and CDR2 SMNVEV (reference sequence). This CDR3 region has 13 residues. The trim removed 2 bases at V and 9 bases at J, leaving 4 bases unmatched. The CDR3 DNA is TGTGCCAGCAGTTTAAATGGGGGGGGTGAGCAGTTCTTC. As protein: CASSLNGGGEQFF.

The V gene is TRBV6-5, the J gene TRBJ2-6; D remains ambiguous. V lost 0 bases, J lost 2 bases, and 8 bases lay in between. This CDR3 has 16 residues. CDR1 is MNHEY, CDR2 SVGAGI, per germline. In nucleotides, the CDR3 is TGTGCCAGCAGTTACTCGCCGCGCCCTGGGGCCAACGTCCTGACTTTC. Amino acid sequence: CASSYSPRPGANVLTF.

The chain is built from TRBV18 and TRBJ2-3; 13 positions agree with TRBD2. V shed 3 bases and J 1 base; nucleotides not matched to a gene: 4. CDR3 length: 17 amino acids. Germline-derived CDR1 and CDR2 are KGHSH and LQKENI. CDR3 nucleotides: TGTGCCAGCTCACCTGGGACTAGCGGGATTGGCACAGATACGCAGTATTTT. Translating gives CASSPGTSGIGTDTQYF.

The chain joins TRBV6-5 to TRBJ1-1; D possibly corresponds to TRBD1 (5 bases). V gave up 5 bases and J gave up 7 bases, with 17 bases separating them. From germline, CDR1 is MNHEY and CDR2 SVGAGI. This CDR3 contains 14 residues. The CDR3 spells CASSPDRRTGEAFF. DNA for the CDR3: TGTGCCAGCAGTCCAGACAGACGAACAGGTGAAGCTTTCTTT.

The rearrangement joins TRBV27 to TRBJ1-1; D uncertain. Germline CDR1 is MNHEY and CDR2 is SMNVEV (reference sequence). The CDR3 contains 15 residues. V gave up 3 bases and J gave up 4 bases, with 15 bases separating them. CDR3 coding DNA: TGTGCCAGCAGTTTCTTTGGAGACGGAAGCACTGAAGCTTTCTTT. Protein: CASSFFGDGSTEAFF.

The rearrangement joins TRBV19 to TRBJ2-3; unclear D gene. There are 15 residues in the CDR3. In germline, CDR1 is LNHDA, CDR2 SQIVND (reference sequence). Trimming removed 7 bases from V and 4 bases from J, with 18 bases in between. CDR3 amino acids: CASTQTASSSDTQYF. The CDR3 bases are TGTGCCAGTACCCAGACGGCTAGTTCTTCAGATACGCAGTATTTT.

The chain carries TRBV11-2 and TRBJ1-2; D call uncertain. The V end was cut by 4 bases, the J end by 4 bases, with 13 bases between. The V gene's germline CDR1 is SGHAT and CDR2 FQNNGV. There are 14 residues in the CDR3. In DNA, the CDR3 is TGTGCCAGCAGCTACACAGCCGGCCCCTATGGCTACACCTTC. This translates into CASSYTAGPYGYTF.

V gene TRBV5-1 combines with J gene TRBJ2-5; tentatively, D is TRBD1 (6 bases). This CDR3 contains 14 residues. V was cut by 3 bases and J by 5 bases, with 14 bases left in between. The germline V gene encodes CDR1 SGHRS and CDR2 YFSETQ. The CDR3 reads CASSSPRGRETQYF. The CDR3 nucleotides are TGCGCCAGCAGCTCCCCCAGGGGACGGGAGACCCAGTACTTC.

The CDR3 here is CASSLGRAGNTIYF. CDR3 DNA sequence: TGTGCCAGCAGCTTGGGCAGGGCTGGAAACACCATATATTTT. The chain is built from TRBV5-6 and TRBJ1-3; perhaps TRBD1 as D (5 bases). CDR3 length equals 14 residues. Germline V CDR1 and CDR2: SGHDT, YYEEEE. Trimming pared 0 bases from V and 2 bases from J, leaving 6 bases between. Complete variable domain (other parts from reference TRBV5-6 and TRBJ1-3): DAGVTQSPTHLIKTRGQQVTLRCSPKSGHDTVSWYQQALGQGPQFIFQYYEEEERQRGNFPDRFSGHQFPNYSSELNVNALLLGDSALYLCASSLGRAGNTIYFGEGSWLTVV.

The V gene is TRBV6-5, the J gene TRBJ1-2, with 7 bases identical to TRBD1. The length of the CDR3 is 15 residues. The V gene end was trimmed by 6 bases and the J gene end by 4 bases; junction bases not matched to a gene: 11. Germline V CDR1 and CDR2: MNHEY, SVGAGI. The CDR3 loop is CASRDPGQIIYGYTF. DNA of the CDR3: TGTGCCAGCAGGGATCCGGGACAGATAATCTATGGCTACACCTTC.

V gene TRBV10-2 combines with J gene TRBJ1-1; D gene uncertain. Germline V gives CDR1 WSHSY, CDR2 SAAADI. V was cut by 6 bases and J by 1 base, with 9 bases left in between. CDR3 length: 13 residues. CDR3: CASRRVENTEAFF. CDR3 DNA: TGCGCCAGCAGGCGCGTAGAGAACACTGAAGCTTTCTTT.

The chain uses TRBV6-2 or TRBV6-3 and TRBJ1-5; D may be TRBD1 (6 bases). Trimming cost V 0 bases and J 5 bases, with 14 bases left between them. CDR1 is MNHEY and CDR2 is SVGEGT in the germline V gene. There are 16 residues in the CDR3. The CDR3 loop is CASSYSGAEGDQPQHF. The CDR3 bases are TGTGCCAGCAGTTACTCGGGGGCAGAAGGGGATCAGCCCCAGCATTTT.

The chain uses TRBV4-1 and TRBJ1-1; D ambiguous. CDR1 is MGHRA, CDR2 YSYEKL, per germline. This CDR3 has 16 residues. The V end was cut by 0 bases, the J end by 0 bases, with 11 bases between. The CDR3 DNA reads as TGCGCCAGCAGCCAAGATCCTAGACCCATGAACACTGAAGCTTTCTTT. Its translation is CASSQDPRPMNTEAFF.

This chain links TRBV4-3 with TRBJ1-3, with TRBD1 identical over 7 bases. Germline assignment: CDR1 LGHNA and CDR2 YSLEER. With 8 bases clipped from V and 5 bases from J, the junction kept 6 bases outside the gene matches. The CDR3 spans 13 residues. This chain's CDR3 is CASSTGSRNTIYF. DNA of the CDR3: TGCGCCAGCTCGACAGGGTCTAGAAACACCATATATTTT.

The sample holds a few counts of this clone. This chain uses TRBV7-8 with TRBJ2-7, with D perhaps matching TRBD1 (6 bases). Germline CDR1 SGHVS, CDR2 FQNEAQ. The CDR3 is 14 amino acids. The V end lost 1 base, the J end lost 3 bases, and 10 bases lay between the germline ends. The CDR3 region has the DNA TGTGCCAGCAGCTTAGGGTCCAGGGGCTACGAGCAGTACTTC. Amino acid sequence: CASSLGSRGYEQYF.

The chain carries TRBV5-1 and TRBJ2-1; D not certain. The CDR3 loop spans 15 amino acids. Germline CDR1 SGHRS, CDR2 YFSETQ. The germline V and J ends were trimmed by 4 bases and 4 bases, with 15 bases remaining between them. The CDR3 bases are TGCGCCAGCAGCCCTCCCATTAGCACTTACAATGAGCAGTTCTTC. The encoded protein is CASSPPISTYNEQFF. The full variable domain, with the rest looked up from reference TRBV5-1 and TRBJ2-1, is KAGVTQTPRYLIKTRGQQVTLSCSPISGHRSVSWYQQTPGQGLQFLFEYFSETQRNKGNFPGRFSGRQFSNSRSEMNVSTLELGDSALYLCASSPPISTYNEQFFGPGTRLTVL.

The chain couples TRBV24-1 to TRBJ2-7, with a possible D match to TRBD1 (6 bases). The germline V and J ends were trimmed by 0 bases and 2 bases, with 19 bases remaining between them. This CDR3 region has 18 residues. CDR1 and CDR2 from the germline V gene are KGHDR and SFDVKD. CDR3 sequence: CATSDLQIPDRGTYEQYV. As DNA, the CDR3 is TGTGCCACCAGTGATTTGCAGATCCCGGACAGAGGGACCTACGAGCAGTACGTC.

The gene calls are TRBV30 and TRBJ2-1, with 11 nucleotides matching TRBD2. The J segment lost 9 bases and the V segment lost 3 bases, leaving 13 bases of the junction unmatched. This CDR3 region has 16 residues. Germline CDR1 is GTSNPN and CDR2 is SVGIG (reference sequence). The CDR3, as DNA: TGTGCCTGGAGCACGGGGCTAGCGGGAGGCGTGGGTGAGCAGTTCTTC. Translation gives CAWSTGLAGGVGEQFF.

The rearrangement joins TRBV3-1 (or the pseudogene TRBV3-2) to TRBJ1-4, with D possibly matching TRBD1 (6 bases). The germline V and J ends were trimmed by 1 base and 5 bases, with 17 bases remaining between them. CDR1 LGHDT and CDR2 YNNKEL come from the germline V gene (reference sequence). This CDR3 is 17 amino acids long. In nucleotides, the CDR3 is TGTGCCAGCAGCCAAGTTTCAGGGGATAAGATGAATGAAAAACTGTTTTTT. Amino acids: CASSQVSGDKMNEKLFF.